This entry lists 25 T cell receptor beta chains sequenced from one sample in a study of cytomegalovirus exposure and HLA in healthy donors. 13 Jbeta primers and 60 Vbeta primers were used for the PCR. Sequencing was performed with immunoSEQ multiplex PCR; in TCRdb, only in-frame clones are kept and a portion is missing. The sample includes 150,000 to 200,000 clones, around 83% seen only once; the top ten take about 1.8%. The sample was PBMCs. The receptors originated from a man aged 35 to 55 in good health and CMV-seropositive.

The chain combines TRBV7-3 with TRBJ2-3; 7 bases line up with TRBD2. Unmatched junction bases numbered 4, after V lost 4 bases and J lost 0 bases. This CDR3 has 15 residues. Germline V gene sequence: CDR1 SGHTA, CDR2 FQGTGA. Here the CDR3 DNA reads TGTGCCAGCAGCTGGCTAGCGGCTAGCACAGATACGCAGTATTTT. Residues: CASSWLAASTDTQYF.

The J gene is TRBJ2-2, the V gene TRBV19; tentative D call: TRBD1 (5 bases). The V end was cut by 5 bases, the J end by 7 bases, with 11 bases between. Germline V gene sequence: CDR1 LNHDA, CDR2 SQIVND (reference sequence). This CDR3 has 13 residues. Here the CDR3 DNA reads TGTGCCAGTAGTCTTCAGGGTAGCGGGGAGCTGTTTTTT. Protein product: CASSLQGSGELFF. Looking up the rest from reference TRBV19 and TRBJ2-2 gives the full variable domain: DGGITQSPKYLFRKEGQNVTLSCEQNLNHDAMYWYRQDPGQGLRLIYYSQIVNDFQKGDIAEGYSVSREKKESFPLTVTSAQKNPTAFYLCASSLQGSGELFFGEGSRLTVL.

The chain carries TRBV9 and TRBJ2-1; 9 bases line up with TRBD2. The trim removed 3 bases at V and 4 bases at J, leaving 8 bases unmatched. Germline V gene sequence: CDR1 SGDLS, CDR2 YYNGEE. The CDR3 length is 16 residues. The CDR3 DNA reads as TGTGCCAGCAGCGATCAATTAGCGGGAGCATACAATGAGCAGTTCTTC. It encodes CASSDQLAGAYNEQFF.

The chain is built from TRBV6-1 and TRBJ2-3; D is possibly TRBD2 (5 bases). Germline CDR1 reads MNHNS; CDR2 reads SASEGT. The CDR3 has 14 residues. The V end lost 7 bases, the J end lost 1 base, and 12 bases lay between the germline ends. CDR3 sequence: CASKDGIGTDTQYF. DNA of the CDR3: TGTGCCAGCAAGGACGGGATCGGCACAGATACGCAGTATTTT.

The CDR3 nucleotides are TGCAGTGTTACAGGGGGCAAGGGCTACACCTTC. It specifies CSVTGGKGYTF. J is TRBJ1-2 and V is TRBV20-1; 9 nucleotides agree with TRBD1. Trimming removed 7 bases from V and 8 bases from J; junction bases left unmatched: 5. Germline assignment: CDR1 DFQATT and CDR2 SNEGSKA (reference sequence). CDR3 length: 11 residues.

The CDR3 sequence: CAISATSGSTDTQYF. The CDR3 DNA reads TGTGCCATCAGTGCAACTAGCGGTAGCACAGATACGCAGTATTTT. This chain uses TRBV10-3 with TRBJ2-3; 8 bases are shared with TRBD2. There are 15 residues in the CDR3. In germline, CDR1 is ENHRY, CDR2 SYGVKD. V lost 4 bases to trimming and J lost 0 bases; unmatched junction nucleotides: 3.

This clone was counted once. V gene TRBV5-1 combines with J gene TRBJ1-2; no clear D. The V end was cut by 5 bases, the J end by 4 bases, with 12 bases between. Germline V gives CDR1 SGHRS, CDR2 YFSETQ. The CDR3 runs 13 residues. In DNA form, the CDR3 reads TGCGCCAGCAGTCCCGACACGATCTATGGCTACACCTTC. The encoded protein is CASSPDTIYGYTF.

The chain has TRBV28 and TRBJ1-2, with D possibly being TRBD1 (6 bases). Germline V gives CDR1 MDHEN, CDR2 SYDVKM. V lost 6 bases and J lost 7, with 12 bases in between. This CDR3 spans 12 amino acids. CDR3 DNA: TGTGCCAGCAGGGTACAGGGACGTGGCTACACCTTC. Protein product: CASRVQGRGYTF.

The chain is built from TRBV9 and TRBJ2-5; a possible D gene is TRBD2 (6 bases). CDR1 and CDR2 (germline): SGDLS, YYNGEE. V was pared by 4 bases and J by 4 bases, with 20 bases between. The CDR3 spans 16 residues. For the CDR3, the DNA is TGTGCCAGCAGCCCTTTCTCTCGGGGGTCGGGAGAGACCCAGTACTTC. It codes for CASSPFSRGSGETQYF.

The chain uses TRBV28 and TRBJ2-7; the D gene is possibly TRBD2 (5 bases). This CDR3 has 17 amino acids. Germline CDR1 reads MDHEN; CDR2 reads SYDVKM. With 3 bases removed from V and 0 bases from J, the gap between germline ends came to 18 bases. The CDR3: CASSLGFGETTSYEQYF. CDR3 bases: TGTGCCAGCAGTTTGGGGTTCGGGGAGACCACCTCCTACGAGCAGTACTTC.

The V and J genes are TRBV5-6 and TRBJ1-2; D unresolved. Germline V gene lookup returns CDR1 SGHDT and CDR2 YYEEEE. The CDR3 totals 12 residues. The germline V and J ends were trimmed by 0 bases and 7 bases, with 7 bases remaining between them. CDR3 loop: CASSLDRGGYTF. The DNA for the CDR3 is TGTGCCAGCAGCTTGGACCGCGGTGGCTACACCTTC.

The J gene is TRBJ2-5, the V gene TRBV7-2, with 13 bases that match TRBD2. CDR3 size: 15 residues. After removal of 5 bases from V and 2 bases from J, the junction contained 2 bases not matched to a gene. CDR1 is SGHTA and CDR2 is FQGNSA in the germline V gene. CDR3 protein: CASSPGLAGQETQYF. The CDR3 coding sequence is TGTGCCAGCAGCCCGGGACTAGCGGGACAAGAGACCCAGTACTTC.

In this sample, this clone turned up a few times. V and J are TRBV5-5 and TRBJ1-1; 8 bases match TRBD1. From germline, CDR1 is SGHKS and CDR2 YYEKEE (reference sequence). J lost 1 base, V lost 7 bases, and 0 bases had no gene match. This CDR3 comprises 12 residues. The CDR3: CASGTGNTEAFF. The CDR3 DNA reads as TGTGCCAGCGGGACAGGGAACACTGAAGCTTTCTTT.

V and J are TRBV27 and TRBJ1-5; 8 bases fit TRBD1. From germline, CDR1 is MNHEY and CDR2 SMNVEV (reference sequence). J lost 11 bases, V lost 5 bases, and 11 bases had no gene match. CDR3 length: 14 amino acids. The CDR3 region has the DNA TGTGCCAGCAGTCCCTGGACAGGGTTATTTGCCCAGCATTTT. Encoded protein: CASSPWTGLFAQHF.

The genes are TRBV11-3 and TRBJ2-7; 7 nucleotides align to TRBD1. This CDR3 has 15 residues. From germline, CDR1 is SGHNT and CDR2 YENEEA. The ends lost 5 bases at V and 0 bases at J; junction bases unmatched: 7. The CDR3 region has the DNA TGTGCCAGCAGCCCCGGGCAGGGGGACTCCTACGAGCAGTACTTC. Translation: CASSPGQGDSYEQYF.

The genes are TRBV5-1 and TRBJ2-2; 8 bases line up with TRBD1. Trimming removed 0 bases from V and 3 bases from J; junction bases left unmatched: 4. Germline values: CDR1 SGHRS, CDR2 YFSETQ. This CDR3 is built from 16 residues. CDR3 in amino acids: CASSLVLGQDTGELFF. The DNA for the CDR3 is TGCGCCAGCAGCTTGGTATTGGGACAGGACACCGGGGAGCTGTTTTTT.

This sequence joins TRBV11-3 and TRBJ2-1, with D tentatively TRBD1 (6 bases). Germline V gives CDR1 SGHNT, CDR2 YENEEA. This CDR3 region has 17 residues. The V gene lost 3 bases and the J gene lost 11 bases, with 26 bases spanning the gap. The DNA of the CDR3 is TGTGCCAGCAGCTTTACGCTACAGGGATCAATAAGTGAGCAGCAGTTCTTC. Protein: CASSFTLQGSISEQQFF.

Only a few counts were recorded for this clone. Other DNA sequences in the same sample also yield this CDR3. The chain is built from TRBV12-5 and TRBJ1-2; possible D gene TRBD1, 5 bases. The CDR3 is made up of 14 amino acids. V dropped 0 bases and J dropped 4 bases, with 9 bases sitting between them. Germline lookup yields CDR1 LGHNT and CDR2 FRNRAP. The chain's CDR3 is CASGLVATGYGYTF. The CDR3 DNA reads as TGTGCTAGTGGTTTGGTAGCAACAGGCTATGGCTACACCTTC.

The gene calls are TRBV2 and TRBJ2-3, with D perhaps matching TRBD2 (5 bases). Deletions cut 3 bases from V and 9 bases from J, with 7 bases between. From germline, CDR1 is SNHLY and CDR2 FYNNEI. CDR3 length equals 11 residues. The CDR3 is CASSDSGTQYF. CDR3 coding DNA: TGTGCCAGCAGTGACAGCGGAACGCAGTATTTT.

The chain joins TRBV2 to TRBJ1-4, with D hard to call. In germline, CDR1 is SNHLY, CDR2 FYNNEI. This CDR3 spans 16 amino acids. V was pared by 8 bases and J by 1 base, with 17 bases between. The CDR3 sequence is CASGAGTGQTNEKLFF. The CDR3 coding sequence is TGTGCCAGCGGTGCCGGAACGGGTCAAACTAATGAAAAACTGTTTTTT.

V gene TRBV7-8 combines with J gene TRBJ1-5; 10 bases map to TRBD1. CDR3 size: 18 residues. Germline CDR1 reads SGHVS; CDR2 reads FQNEAQ. Trimming took 2 bases from V and 0 from J; bases not matched to a gene: 7. This chain's CDR3 is CASSLRDRGFGSNQPQHF. The CDR3 nucleotides are TGTGCCAGCAGCTTACGGGACAGGGGATTCGGTAGCAATCAGCCCCAGCATTTT.

This rearrangement joins TRBV7-9 to TRBJ2-7; TRBD1 might be the D (6 bases). The germline CDR1 and CDR2 sequences are SEHNR and FQNEAQ (reference sequence). V shed 3 bases and J shed 3 bases, with 15 bases lying between them. The CDR3 is 15 residues long. CDR3 sequence (DNA): TGTGCCAGCAGCTTTTCCCGGGACACAAACTACGAGCAGTACTTC. This codes for CASSFSRDTNYEQYF.

A remark on this clone: The junction departs from the called germline gene at one end, perhaps through a read error. The V and J genes are TRBV6-1 and TRBJ2-1, with D tentatively TRBD2 (6 bases). CDR1 and CDR2 (germline): MNHNS, SASEGT. This CDR3 contains 16 residues. CDR3 loop: CASREGTHLRYNEQFF. CDR3 nucleotide sequence: TGTGCCAGCAGGGAAGGGACTCACCTCCGCTACAATGAGCAGTTCTTC.

The genes are TRBV9 and TRBJ2-7; maybe TRBD2 (6 bases). Germline lookup yields CDR1 SGDLS and CDR2 YYNGEE. V lost 0 bases and J lost 0, with 19 bases in between. CDR3 length: 18 residues. CDR3 amino acids: CASSVGGGSVDASYEQYF. The CDR3 nucleotides read TGTGCCAGCAGCGTAGGTGGGGGGTCGGTGGACGCCTCCTACGAGCAGTACTTC.

This clone was counted a single time. The CDR3 DNA follows: TGCGCCAGCAGCCAAGAGCACGGTAGCACAGATACGCAGTATTTT. Translated, it gives CASSQEHGSTDTQYF. This rearrangement joins TRBV4-3 to TRBJ2-3; no definite D call. The CDR3 consists of 15 residues. Trimming left V 0 bases short and J 0 bases short, with 7 bases between. From germline, CDR1 is LGHNA and CDR2 YSLEER.